This T cell receptor beta chain was captured by sequencing in a study of shared clonotypes between healthy human individuals. Adult Caucasians living in Nashville, Tennessee made up all of the donors. The germline gives CDR1 KGHSH, CDR2 LQKENI. CDR3 size: 13 residues. The V end lost 5 bases, the J end lost 7 bases, and 11 bases lay between the germline ends. As concerns this clone: Its target is unknown.

Study results and limitations: Non-shared clonotypes had lower generation probabilities than those shared by all four donors. Naive subsets generally had larger estimated richness than memory subsets. Across a handful of donors, naive CD4 shared 5% to 5.5%, naive CD8 around 3.5%, memory CD4 roughly 2.5%, memory CD8 approximately 0.4%.

The data were produced by immunoSEQ multiplex PCR, yet TCRdb's version contains in-frame clones alone and is incomplete. This sample yields roughly 2.5 million clones, of which roughly 92% are seen a single time; 0.13% to 0.15% belongs to the top ten. V gene TRBV18 combines with J gene TRBJ1-4, with D possibly matching TRBD1 (6 bases). Sequenced material: naive CD4+ T cells sorted from blood. Specified subset: CD45RA+ positively selected. This TCR was recovered from a man aged 18-30 years in good health. The CDR3 reads CASSTDRSEKLFF. Written as DNA, the CDR3 is TGTGCCAGCTCAACCGACAGGTCTGAAAAACTGTTTTTT.